The clone carrying this TCR beta chain turned up a few times. The antigen is not known. Time point: sample taken at primary tumor resection. The cohort: 65 to 80 early-stage, untreated non-small cell lung cancer patients. Whole RNA, isolated from tumor, nontumor lung or frozen PBMC, was sequenced without prior sorting. This record comes from a study of spatial heterogeneity in lung cancer. The wider study: Across the raw uncorrected reads, a unique TCR and UMI combination was observed, on average, more than ten times. Findings and caveats of the study: Tumor mutation counts were tracked by expanded intratumoral alpha and beta TCR counts.

The CDR3 totals 15 residues. Looked up from germline, CDR1 is SNHLY and CDR2 is FYNNEI. V was clipped by 2 bases and J by 1 base, with 9 bases between them. Each CDR3 protein is one row after TCRdb ran MiXCR on the 5' RACE reads. This table has about 22,000 distinct CDR3 sequences, approximately 9% appearing once. The chain carries TRBV2 and TRBJ1-5, with D unclear. The material sequenced was lung tumor tissue, taken at surgery. The sequence came from a male donor with early-stage non-small cell lung cancer. The CDR3 DNA is TGTGCCAGCAGTGAATGGGGAACCAGCAATCAGCCCCAGCATTTT. Amino acids: CASSEWGTSNQPQHF.